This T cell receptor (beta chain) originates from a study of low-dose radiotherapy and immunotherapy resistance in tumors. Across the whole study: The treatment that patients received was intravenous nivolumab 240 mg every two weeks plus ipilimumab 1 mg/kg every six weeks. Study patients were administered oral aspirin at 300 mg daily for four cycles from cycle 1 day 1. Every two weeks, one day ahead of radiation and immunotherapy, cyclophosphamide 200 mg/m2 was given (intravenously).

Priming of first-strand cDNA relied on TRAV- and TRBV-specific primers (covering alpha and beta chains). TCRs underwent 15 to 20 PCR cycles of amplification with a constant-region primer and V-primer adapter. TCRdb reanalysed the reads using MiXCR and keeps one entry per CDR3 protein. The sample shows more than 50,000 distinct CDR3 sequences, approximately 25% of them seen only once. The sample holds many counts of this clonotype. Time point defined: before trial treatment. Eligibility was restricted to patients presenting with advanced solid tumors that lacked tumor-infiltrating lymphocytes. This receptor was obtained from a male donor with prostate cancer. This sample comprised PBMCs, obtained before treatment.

The CDR3 region is CSVGQGSYEQYF. DNA for the CDR3: TGCAGCGTTGGACAGGGGTCCTACGAGCAGTACTTC. The chain carries TRBV29-1 and TRBJ2-7; 8 bases line up with TRBD1. The CDR3 sequence is 12 residues long. The ends lost 4 bases at V and 1 base at J; junction bases unmatched: 0. Germline lookup yields CDR1 SQVTM and CDR2 ANQGSEA.